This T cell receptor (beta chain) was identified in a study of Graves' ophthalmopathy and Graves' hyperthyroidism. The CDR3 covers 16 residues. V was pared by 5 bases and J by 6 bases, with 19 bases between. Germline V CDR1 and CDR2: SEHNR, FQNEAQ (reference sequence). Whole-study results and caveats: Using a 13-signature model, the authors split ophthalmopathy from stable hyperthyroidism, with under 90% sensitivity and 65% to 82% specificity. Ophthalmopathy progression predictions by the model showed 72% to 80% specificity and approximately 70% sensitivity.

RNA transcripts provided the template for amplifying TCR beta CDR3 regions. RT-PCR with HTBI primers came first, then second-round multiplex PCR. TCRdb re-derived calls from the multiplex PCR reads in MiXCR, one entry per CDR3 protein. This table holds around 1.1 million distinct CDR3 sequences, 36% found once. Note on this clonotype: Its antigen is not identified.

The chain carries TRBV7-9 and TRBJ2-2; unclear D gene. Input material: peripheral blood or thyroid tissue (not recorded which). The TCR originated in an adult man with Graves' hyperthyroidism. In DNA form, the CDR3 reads TGTGCCAGCAGCACTACAAGGGTAGGGTTACCCGGGGAGCTGTTTTTT. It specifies CASSTTRVGLPGELFF. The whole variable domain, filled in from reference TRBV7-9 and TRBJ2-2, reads DTGVSQNPRHKITKRGQNVTFRCDPISEHNRLYWYRQTLGQGPEFLTYFQNEAQLEKSRLLSDRFSAERPKGSFSTLEIQRTEQGDSAMYLCASSTTRVGLPGELFFGEGSRLTVL.